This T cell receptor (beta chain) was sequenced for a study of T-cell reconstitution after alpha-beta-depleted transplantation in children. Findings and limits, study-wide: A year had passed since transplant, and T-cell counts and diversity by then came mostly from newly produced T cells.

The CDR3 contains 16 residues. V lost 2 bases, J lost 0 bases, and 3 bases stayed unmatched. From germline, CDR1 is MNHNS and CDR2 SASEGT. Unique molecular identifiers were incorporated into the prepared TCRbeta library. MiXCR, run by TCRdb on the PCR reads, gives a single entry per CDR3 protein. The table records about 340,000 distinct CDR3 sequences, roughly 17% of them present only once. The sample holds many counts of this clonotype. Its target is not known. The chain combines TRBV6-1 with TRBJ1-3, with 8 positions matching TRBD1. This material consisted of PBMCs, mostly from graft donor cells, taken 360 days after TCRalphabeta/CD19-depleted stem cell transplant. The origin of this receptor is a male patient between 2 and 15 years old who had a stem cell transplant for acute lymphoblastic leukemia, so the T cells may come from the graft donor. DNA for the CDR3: TGTGCCAGCAGTGAATCTGGGACAGGCTCTGGAAACACCATATATTTT. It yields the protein CASSESGTGSGNTIYF.